This T cell receptor (beta chain) was profiled in a study of technical replicates of blood from several donors. Here immunoSEQ multiplex PCR was the method, and the copy in TCRdb shows in-frame clones only, minus some. Of about 82,000 clones in the sample, around 94% were seen once. CDR3 length: 14 amino acids. Trimming pared 4 bases from V and 2 bases from J, leaving 10 bases between. Germline values: CDR1 SGHDT, CDR2 YYEEEE. What was sequenced was T cells isolated from PBMCs. The chain joins TRBV5-6 to TRBJ1-5; D ambiguous. The receptor comes from a human donor in good health. The DNA of the CDR3 is TGTGCCAGCAGCCGAGGGTACGGCAATCAGCCCCAGCATTTT. Translation: CASSRGYGNQPQHF.